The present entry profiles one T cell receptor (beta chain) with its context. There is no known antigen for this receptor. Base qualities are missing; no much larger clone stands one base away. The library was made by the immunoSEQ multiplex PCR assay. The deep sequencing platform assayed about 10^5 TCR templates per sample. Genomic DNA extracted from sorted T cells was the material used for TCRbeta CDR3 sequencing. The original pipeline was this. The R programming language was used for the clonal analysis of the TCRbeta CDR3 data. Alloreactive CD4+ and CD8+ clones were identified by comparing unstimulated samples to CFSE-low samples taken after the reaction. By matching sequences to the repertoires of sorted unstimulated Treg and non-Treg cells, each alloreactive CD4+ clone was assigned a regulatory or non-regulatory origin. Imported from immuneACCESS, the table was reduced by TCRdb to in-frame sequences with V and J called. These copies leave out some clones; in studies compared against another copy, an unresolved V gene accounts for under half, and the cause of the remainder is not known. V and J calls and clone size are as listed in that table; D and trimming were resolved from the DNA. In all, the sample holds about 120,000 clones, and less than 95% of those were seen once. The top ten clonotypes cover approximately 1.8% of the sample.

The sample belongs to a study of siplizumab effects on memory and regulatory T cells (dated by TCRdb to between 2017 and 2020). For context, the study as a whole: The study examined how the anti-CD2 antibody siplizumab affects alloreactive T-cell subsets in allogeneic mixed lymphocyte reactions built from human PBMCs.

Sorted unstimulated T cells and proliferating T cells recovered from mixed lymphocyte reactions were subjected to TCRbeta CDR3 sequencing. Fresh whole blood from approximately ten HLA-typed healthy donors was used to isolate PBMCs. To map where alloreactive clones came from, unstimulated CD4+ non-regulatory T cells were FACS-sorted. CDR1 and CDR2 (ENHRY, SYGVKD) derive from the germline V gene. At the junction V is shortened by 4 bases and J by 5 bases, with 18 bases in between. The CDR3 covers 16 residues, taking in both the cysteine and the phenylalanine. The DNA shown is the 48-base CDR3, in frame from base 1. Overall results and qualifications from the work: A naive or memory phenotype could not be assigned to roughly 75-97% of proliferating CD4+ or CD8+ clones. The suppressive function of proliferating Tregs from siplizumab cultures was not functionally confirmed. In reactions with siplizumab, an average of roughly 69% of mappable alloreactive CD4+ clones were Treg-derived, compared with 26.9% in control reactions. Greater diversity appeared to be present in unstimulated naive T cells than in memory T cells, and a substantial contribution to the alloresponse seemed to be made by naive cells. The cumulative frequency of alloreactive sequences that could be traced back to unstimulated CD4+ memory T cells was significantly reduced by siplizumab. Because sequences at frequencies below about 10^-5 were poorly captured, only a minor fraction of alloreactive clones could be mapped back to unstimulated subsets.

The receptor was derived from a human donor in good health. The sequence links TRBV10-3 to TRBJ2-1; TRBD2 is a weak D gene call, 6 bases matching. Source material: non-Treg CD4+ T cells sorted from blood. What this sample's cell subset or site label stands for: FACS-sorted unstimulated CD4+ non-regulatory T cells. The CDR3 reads CAISGRAGTPNNEQFF. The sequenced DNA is TGTGCCATCAGTGGTCGTGCCGGGACTCCGAACAATGAGCAGTTCTTC.